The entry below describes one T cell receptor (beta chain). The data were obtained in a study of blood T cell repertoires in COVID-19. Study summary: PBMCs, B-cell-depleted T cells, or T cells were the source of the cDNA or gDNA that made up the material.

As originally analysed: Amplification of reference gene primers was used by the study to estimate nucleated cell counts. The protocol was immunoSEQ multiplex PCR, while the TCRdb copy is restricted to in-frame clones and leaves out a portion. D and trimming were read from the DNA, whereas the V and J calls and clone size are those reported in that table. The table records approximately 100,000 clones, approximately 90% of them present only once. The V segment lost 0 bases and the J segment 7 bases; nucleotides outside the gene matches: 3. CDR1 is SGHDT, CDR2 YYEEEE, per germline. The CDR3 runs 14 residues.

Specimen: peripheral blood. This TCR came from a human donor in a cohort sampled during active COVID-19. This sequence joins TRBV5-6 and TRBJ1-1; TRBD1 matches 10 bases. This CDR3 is CASSLGGQGGEAFF. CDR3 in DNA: TGTGCCAGCAGCTTGGGTGGACAGGGGGGTGAAGCTTTCTTT.